This TCR beta chain is drawn from a study of blood T cell repertoires in COVID-19. On the study more broadly: There were acute and convalescent COVID-19 samples, and they came from the United States, Italy and Spain. Sources were T cells, B-cell-depleted T cells, or PBMCs; the material itself was cDNA or gDNA.

This CDR3 is built from 15 residues. Looked up from germline, CDR1 is KGHSH and CDR2 is LQKENI. V dropped 3 bases and J dropped 5 bases, with 16 bases sitting between them. In the authors' workflow: Reference gene primer amplification in the assay estimated nucleated cell counts. Sequencing was performed with immunoSEQ multiplex PCR; in TCRdb, only in-frame clones are kept and a portion is missing. For V, J and clone size, that table is used; D and trimming come from the DNA. The data show about 120,000 clones, with 79% seen just once and 4% held by the top ten. Sequencing was performed on peripheral blood. This clonotype was sampled from a woman of 80 years or more with acute or convalescent COVID-19. The chain carries TRBV18 and TRBJ1-2; D may be TRBD1 (5 bases). In DNA, the CDR3 is TGTGCCAGCTCACCGGAAGGCCGGCAGGGTTATGGCTACACCTTC. Residues: CASSPEGRQGYGYTF.